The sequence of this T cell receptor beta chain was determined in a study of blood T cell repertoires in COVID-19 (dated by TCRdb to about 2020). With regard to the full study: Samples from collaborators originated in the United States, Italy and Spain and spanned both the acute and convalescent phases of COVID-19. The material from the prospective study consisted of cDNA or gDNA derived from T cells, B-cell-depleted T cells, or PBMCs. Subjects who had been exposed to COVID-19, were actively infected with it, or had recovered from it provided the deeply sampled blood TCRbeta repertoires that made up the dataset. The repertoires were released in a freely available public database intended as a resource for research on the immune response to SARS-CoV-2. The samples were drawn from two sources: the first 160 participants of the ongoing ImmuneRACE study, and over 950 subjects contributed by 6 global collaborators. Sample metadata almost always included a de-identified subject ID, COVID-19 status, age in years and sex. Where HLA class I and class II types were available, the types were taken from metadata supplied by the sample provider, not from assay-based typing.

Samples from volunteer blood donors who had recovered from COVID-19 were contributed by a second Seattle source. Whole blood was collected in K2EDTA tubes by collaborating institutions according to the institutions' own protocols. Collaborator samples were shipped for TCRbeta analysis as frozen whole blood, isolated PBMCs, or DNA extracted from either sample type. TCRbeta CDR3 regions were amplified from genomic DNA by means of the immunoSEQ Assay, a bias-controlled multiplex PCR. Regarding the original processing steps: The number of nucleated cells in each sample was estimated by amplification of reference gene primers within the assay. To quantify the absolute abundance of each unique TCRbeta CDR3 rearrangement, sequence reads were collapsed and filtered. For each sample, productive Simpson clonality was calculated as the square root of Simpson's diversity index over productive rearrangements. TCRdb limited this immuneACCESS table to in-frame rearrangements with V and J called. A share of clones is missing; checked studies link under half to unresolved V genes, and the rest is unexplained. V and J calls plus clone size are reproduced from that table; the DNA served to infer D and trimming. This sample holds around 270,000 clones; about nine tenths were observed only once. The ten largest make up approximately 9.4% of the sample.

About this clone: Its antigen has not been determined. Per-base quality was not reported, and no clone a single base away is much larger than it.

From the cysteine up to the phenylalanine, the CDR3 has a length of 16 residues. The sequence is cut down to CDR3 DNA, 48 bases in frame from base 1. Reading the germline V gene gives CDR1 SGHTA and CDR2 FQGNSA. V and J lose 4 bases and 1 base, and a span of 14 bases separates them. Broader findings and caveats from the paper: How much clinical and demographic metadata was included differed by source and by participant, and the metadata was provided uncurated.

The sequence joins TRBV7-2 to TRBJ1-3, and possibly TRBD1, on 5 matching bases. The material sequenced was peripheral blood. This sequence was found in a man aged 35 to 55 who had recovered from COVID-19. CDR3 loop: CASSSPGGGSGNTIYF. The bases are TGTGCCAGCAGCTCCCCCGGGGGGGGTTCTGGAAACACCATATATTTT.